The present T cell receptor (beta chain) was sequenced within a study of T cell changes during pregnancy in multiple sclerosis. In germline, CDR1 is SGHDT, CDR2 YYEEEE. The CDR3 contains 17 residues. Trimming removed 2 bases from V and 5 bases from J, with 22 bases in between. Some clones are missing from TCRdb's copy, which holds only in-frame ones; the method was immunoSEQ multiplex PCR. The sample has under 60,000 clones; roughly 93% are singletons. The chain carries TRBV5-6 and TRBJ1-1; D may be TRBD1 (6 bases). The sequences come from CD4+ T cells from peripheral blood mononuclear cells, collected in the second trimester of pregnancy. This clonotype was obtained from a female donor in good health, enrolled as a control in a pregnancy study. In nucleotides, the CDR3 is TGTGCCAGCAGCTTCATCCGAGGGGGGGGGCGCCGAACTGAAGCTTTCTTT. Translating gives CASSFIRGGGRRTEAFF.